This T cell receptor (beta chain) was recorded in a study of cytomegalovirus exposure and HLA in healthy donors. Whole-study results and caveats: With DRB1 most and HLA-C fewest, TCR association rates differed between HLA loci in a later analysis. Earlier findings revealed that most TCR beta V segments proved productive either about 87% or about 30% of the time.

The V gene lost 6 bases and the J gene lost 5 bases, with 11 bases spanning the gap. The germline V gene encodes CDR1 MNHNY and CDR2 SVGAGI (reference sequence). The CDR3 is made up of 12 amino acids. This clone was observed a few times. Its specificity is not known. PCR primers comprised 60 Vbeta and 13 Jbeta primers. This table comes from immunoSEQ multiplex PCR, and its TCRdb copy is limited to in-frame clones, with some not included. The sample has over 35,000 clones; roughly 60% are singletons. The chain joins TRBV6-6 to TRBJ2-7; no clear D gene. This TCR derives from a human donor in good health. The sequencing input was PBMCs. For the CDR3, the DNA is TGTGCCAGCAGCCCTTTTACGGACGAGCAGTACTTC. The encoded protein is CASSPFTDEQYF.